This T cell receptor (beta chain) was captured by sequencing in a study of T-cell reconstitution after alpha-beta-depleted transplantation in children. General study results and limits: By one year post-transplant, T-cell counts and diversity largely arose from T cells that were newly produced. Reportedly, only several hundred clones from non-depleted graft cells drove alpha-beta T-cell counts at about two months.

CDR3 length: 16 amino acids. V lost 3 bases to trimming and J lost 0 bases, with 15 bases between them. Details on this clonotype: What it binds is not known.

Molecular barcoding with unique molecular identifiers was used for the TCRbeta library. TCRdb passed the PCR reads through MiXCR, listing each CDR3 protein once. The sample has 900,000 or so distinct CDR3 sequences; around 15% are singletons. The material was PBMCs, mostly from graft donor cells, obtained 360 days after TCRalphabeta/CD19-depleted stem cell transplant. This receptor was identified in a male patient between 10 and 17 years old who had a stem cell transplant for acute lymphoblastic leukemia, so the T cells may come from the graft donor. The chain uses TRBV12-3 or TRBV12-4 and TRBJ2-7; D ambiguous. The chain's CDR3 is CASSFRGGVVSYEQYF. In nucleotides, the CDR3 is TGTGCCAGCAGTTTCCGCGGTGGGGTTGTCTCCTACGAGCAGTACTTC.